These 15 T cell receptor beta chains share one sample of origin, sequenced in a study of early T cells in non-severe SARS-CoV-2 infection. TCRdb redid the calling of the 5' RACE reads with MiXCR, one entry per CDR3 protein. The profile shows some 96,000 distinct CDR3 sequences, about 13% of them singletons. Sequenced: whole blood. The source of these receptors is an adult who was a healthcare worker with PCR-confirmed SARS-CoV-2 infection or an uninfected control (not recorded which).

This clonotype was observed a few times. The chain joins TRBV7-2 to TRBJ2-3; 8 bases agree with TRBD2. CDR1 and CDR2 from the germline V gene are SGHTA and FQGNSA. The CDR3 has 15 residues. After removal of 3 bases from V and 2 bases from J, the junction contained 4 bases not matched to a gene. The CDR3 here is CASSFGRGVTDTQYF. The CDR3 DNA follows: TGTGCCAGCAGCTTCGGGCGGGGGGTCACAGATACGCAGTATTTT.

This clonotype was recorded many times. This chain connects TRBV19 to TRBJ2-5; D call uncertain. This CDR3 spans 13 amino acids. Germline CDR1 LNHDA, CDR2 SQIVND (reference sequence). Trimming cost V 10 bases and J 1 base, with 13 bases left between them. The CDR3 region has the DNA TGTGCCACGGGTAGGGCAGTCCAAGAGACCCAGTACTTC. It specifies CATGRAVQETQYF.

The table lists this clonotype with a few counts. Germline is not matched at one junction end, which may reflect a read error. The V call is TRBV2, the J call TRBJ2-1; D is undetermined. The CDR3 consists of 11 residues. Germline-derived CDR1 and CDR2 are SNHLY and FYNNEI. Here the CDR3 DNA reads TGTGCCAGCAGTACCCTTAATGAGCAGTCCTTC. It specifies CASSTLNEQSF.

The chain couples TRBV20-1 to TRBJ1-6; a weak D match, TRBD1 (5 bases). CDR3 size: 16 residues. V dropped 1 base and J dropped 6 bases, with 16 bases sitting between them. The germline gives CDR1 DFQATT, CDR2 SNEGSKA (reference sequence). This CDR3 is CSARVGTPLSNSPLHF. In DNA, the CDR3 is TGCAGTGCTAGAGTTGGGACCCCTCTTAGTAATTCACCCCTCCACTTT.

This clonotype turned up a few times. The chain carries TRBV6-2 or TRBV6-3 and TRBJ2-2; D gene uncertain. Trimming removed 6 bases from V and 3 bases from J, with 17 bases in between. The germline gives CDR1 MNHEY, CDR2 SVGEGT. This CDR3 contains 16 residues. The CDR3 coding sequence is TGTGCCAGCAGGCCCCACACGTCACTGGACACCGGGGAGCTGTTTTTT. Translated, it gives CASRPHTSLDTGELFF.

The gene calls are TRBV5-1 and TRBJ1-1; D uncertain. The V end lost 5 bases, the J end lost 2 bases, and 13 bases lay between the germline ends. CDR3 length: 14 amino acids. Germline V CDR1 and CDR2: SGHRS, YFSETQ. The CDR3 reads CASRREGDNTEAFF. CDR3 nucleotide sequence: TGCGCCAGCAGAAGAGAGGGCGACAACACTGAAGCTTTCTTT.

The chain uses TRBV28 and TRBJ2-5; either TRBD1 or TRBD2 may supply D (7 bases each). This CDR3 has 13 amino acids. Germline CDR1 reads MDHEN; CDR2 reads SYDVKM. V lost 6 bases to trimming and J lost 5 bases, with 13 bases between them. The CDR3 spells CASSGRGGETQYF. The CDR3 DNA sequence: TGTGCCAGCAGCGGCAGGGGGGGCGAGACCCAGTACTTC.

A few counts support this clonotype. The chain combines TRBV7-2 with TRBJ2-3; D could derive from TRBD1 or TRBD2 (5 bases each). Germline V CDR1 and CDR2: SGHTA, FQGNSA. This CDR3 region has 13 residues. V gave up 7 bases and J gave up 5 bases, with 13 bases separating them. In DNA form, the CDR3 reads TGTGCCAGCACCCGCCAGAGGGGAGATACGCAGTATTTT. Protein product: CASTRQRGDTQYF.

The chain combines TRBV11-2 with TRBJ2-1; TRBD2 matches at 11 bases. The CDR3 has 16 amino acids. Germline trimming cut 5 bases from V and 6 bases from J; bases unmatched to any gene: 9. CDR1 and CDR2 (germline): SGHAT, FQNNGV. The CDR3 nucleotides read TGTGCCAGCAGCCTCGGACTAGCGGGCTGGGGCAATGAGCAGTTCTTC. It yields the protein CASSLGLAGWGNEQFF.

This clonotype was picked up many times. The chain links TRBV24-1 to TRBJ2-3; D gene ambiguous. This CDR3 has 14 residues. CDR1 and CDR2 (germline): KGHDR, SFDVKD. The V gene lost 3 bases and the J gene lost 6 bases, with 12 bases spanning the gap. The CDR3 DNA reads TGTGCCACCAGTGATCCAGGACGGTCGGATACGCAGTATTTT. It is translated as CATSDPGRSDTQYF.

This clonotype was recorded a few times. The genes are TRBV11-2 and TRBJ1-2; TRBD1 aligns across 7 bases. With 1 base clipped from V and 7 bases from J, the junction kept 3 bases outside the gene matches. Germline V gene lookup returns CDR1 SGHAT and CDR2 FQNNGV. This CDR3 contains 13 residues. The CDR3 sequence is CASSLARQGGYTF. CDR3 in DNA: TGTGCCAGCAGCTTAGCCCGACAGGGTGGCTACACCTTC.

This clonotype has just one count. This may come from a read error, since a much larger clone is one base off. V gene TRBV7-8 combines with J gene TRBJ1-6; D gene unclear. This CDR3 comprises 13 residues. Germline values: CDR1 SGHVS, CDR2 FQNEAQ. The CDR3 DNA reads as TGTGTCAGCAGCTTAGCGGGGAATTCACCCCTCCACTTT. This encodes CVSSLAGNSPLHF.

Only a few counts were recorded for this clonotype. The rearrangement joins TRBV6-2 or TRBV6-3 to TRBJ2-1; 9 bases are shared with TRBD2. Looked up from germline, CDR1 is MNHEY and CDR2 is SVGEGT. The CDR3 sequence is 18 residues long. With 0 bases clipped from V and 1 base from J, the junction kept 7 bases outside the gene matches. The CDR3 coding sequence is TGTGCCAGCAGTTACTCGCCTAGCGGGGATGTATCCTACAATGAGCAGTTCTTC. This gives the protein CASSYSPSGDVSYNEQFF.

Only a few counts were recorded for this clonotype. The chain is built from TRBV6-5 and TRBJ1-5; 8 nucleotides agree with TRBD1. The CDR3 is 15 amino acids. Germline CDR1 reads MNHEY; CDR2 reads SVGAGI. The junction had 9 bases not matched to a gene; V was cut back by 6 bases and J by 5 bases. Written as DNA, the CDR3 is TGTGCCAGCAGGGACGGACAGGGACGAGATCAGCCCCAGCATTTT. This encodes CASRDGQGRDQPQHF.

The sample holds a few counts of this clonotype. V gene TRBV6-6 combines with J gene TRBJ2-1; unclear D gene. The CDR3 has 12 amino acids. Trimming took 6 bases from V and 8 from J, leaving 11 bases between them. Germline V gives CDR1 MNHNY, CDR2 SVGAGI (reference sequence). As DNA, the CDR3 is TGTGCCAGCAGCGGAACCGGCCATGAGCAGTTCTTC. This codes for CASSGTGHEQFF.